The 11 T cell receptor beta chains in this list originate from one sample, sequenced in a study of shared clonotypes between healthy human individuals. Clones were sequenced by immunoSEQ multiplex PCR, and TCRdb holds only the in-frame ones, with some missing. The sample lists about 2.4 million clones, over 85% occurring once. The sequenced sample consisted of naive CD4+ T cells from PBMCs. The subset is: CD45RA+ positively selected. Receptors were obtained from a man between 18 and 29 years old in good health. Some clones in this sample may be carry-over from other donors' samples.

This clone was seen more than once but under ten times. The rearrangement joins TRBV30 to TRBJ1-1, with TRBD1 as a possible D gene (6 bases). The CDR3 is 13 residues long. V lost 4 bases, J lost 0 bases, and 9 bases lay in between. From germline, CDR1 is GTSNPN and CDR2 SVGIG (reference sequence). CDR3 amino acids: CAWITGMNTEAFF. The CDR3 DNA sequence: TGTGCCTGGATAACAGGGATGAACACTGAAGCTTTCTTT.

The chain employs TRBV27 and TRBJ2-7; TRBD1 matches 7 bases. Losses at the gene ends were 11 bases for V and 2 bases for J; bases not matched to a gene: 15. The V gene's germline CDR1 is MNHEY and CDR2 SMNVEV (reference sequence). The CDR3 is made up of 15 amino acids. This chain's CDR3 is CASIPIGDSPYEQYF. The DNA of the CDR3 is TGTGCCTCTATCCCAATCGGGGACAGCCCCTACGAGCAGTACTTC.

V usage is TRBV5-1 and J usage is TRBJ2-2, with TRBD1 matching 7 bases. The V and J ends lost 4 bases and 3 bases, in that order; junction bases with no gene match: 9. Germline V gene lookup returns CDR1 SGHRS and CDR2 YFSETQ. The CDR3 spans 16 residues. The DNA for the CDR3 is TGCGCCAGCAGCCCGGTAGGGGGCTGGGACACCGGGGAGCTGTTTTTT. This sequence encodes CASSPVGGWDTGELFF.

This chain links TRBV18 with TRBJ1-5; D call uncertain. Trimming took off 3 bases at V and 6 bases at J, with 15 bases between the two ends. Germline V CDR1 and CDR2: KGHSH, LQKENI. This CDR3 is built from 15 residues. The CDR3 protein is CASSPQTVPTQPQHF. Here the CDR3 DNA reads TGTGCCAGCTCACCCCAGACCGTTCCCACTCAGCCCCAGCATTTT.

The chain has TRBV10-3 and TRBJ2-1; D is undetermined. Trimming pared 1 base from V and 5 bases from J, leaving 6 bases between. The germline CDR1 and CDR2 sequences are ENHRY and SYGVKD. The CDR3 is made up of 13 amino acids. Here the CDR3 DNA reads TGTGCCATCAGTGAGTGGCGTAACAATGAGCAGTTCTTC. Translation gives CAISEWRNNEQFF.

The chain carries TRBV28 and TRBJ1-2, with TRBD1 as a possible D gene (5 bases). Germline assignment: CDR1 MDHEN and CDR2 SYDVKM. This CDR3 has 17 residues. Between the trimmed V and J ends, which lost 1 base and 4 bases, there was a span of 19 bases. The CDR3 DNA is TGTGCCAGCAGTTTATCCCTATCAGGGACCATTATCTATGGCTACACCTTC. Translated, it gives CASSLSLSGTIIYGYTF.

The chain joins TRBV27 to TRBJ2-1; 12 bases are a match to TRBD2. The CDR3 runs 16 residues. Germline V lookup: CDR1 MNHEY, CDR2 SMNVEV (reference sequence). The trim removed 1 base at V and 8 bases at J, leaving 6 bases unmatched. This CDR3 is CASSLWRTSGMDEQFF. CDR3 coding DNA: TGTGCCAGCAGTTTATGGAGGACTAGCGGGATGGATGAGCAGTTCTTC.

The CDR3 DNA is TGCGCCAGCAGCTCCGACAGACACGCTGGAAACACCATATATTTT. Its protein product is CASSSDRHAGNTIYF. This chain uses TRBV5-1 with TRBJ1-3; weak D call: TRBD1 (5 bases). V was clipped by 3 bases and J by 2 bases, with 12 bases between them. Germline V gives CDR1 SGHRS, CDR2 YFSETQ. The CDR3 loop spans 15 amino acids.

This chain links TRBV6-6 with TRBJ2-3; D not certain. V shed 7 bases and J shed 6 bases, with 17 bases lying between them. Germline values: CDR1 MNHNY, CDR2 SVGAGI (reference sequence). CDR3 length: 14 residues. In DNA, the CDR3 is TGTGCCAGCACCCAAACGGTGGGGATTGATACGCAGTATTTT. The encoded protein is CASTQTVGIDTQYF.

This clone was counted once. The chain uses TRBV9 and TRBJ1-4; 9 bases line up with TRBD1. After removal of 3 bases from V and 5 bases from J, the junction contained 8 bases not matched to a gene. The CDR3 runs to 16 residues. CDR1 SGDLS and CDR2 YYNGEE come from the germline V gene. CDR3 DNA sequence: TGTGCCAGCAGCGGGGCCACCGGGACAGGGAATGAAAAACTGTTTTTT. Protein: CASSGATGTGNEKLFF.

The table lists this clone with a few counts. DNA for the CDR3: TGTGCCAGCAGTTTGGGAGGGGATAACGCTTTCTTT. It codes for CASSLGGDNAFF. The J gene is TRBJ1-1, the V gene TRBV27; a weak D match, TRBD1 (5 bases). There are 12 residues in the CDR3. Germline CDR1 reads MNHEY; CDR2 reads SMNVEV (reference sequence). Deletions cut 3 bases from V and 11 bases from J, with 13 bases between.